This T cell receptor (beta chain) was captured in a study of OX40 agonist ivuxolimab in advanced cancers. Across the study: From 23 to 79 years was the age range, with a mean of 60 years, and roughly 83% were male.

V was clipped by 2 bases and J by 0 bases, with 6 bases between them. The CDR3 length is 14 residues. Germline V CDR1 and CDR2: MDHEN, SYDVKM. TCRdb's table, derived via immunoSEQ multiplex PCR, lists solely in-frame clones and lacks some. This table has fewer than 30,000 clones, around 90% appearing once. This TCR came from an adult with an advanced solid tumor such as melanoma, head and neck, liver or kidney cancer. The sequencing used CD4+ or CD8+ T cells sorted from blood, collected in a trial of the OX40 agonist ivuxolimab. The V and J genes are TRBV28 and TRBJ2-3, with D uncertain. CDR3 residues: CASSLALSTDTQYF. The DNA of the CDR3 is TGTGCCAGCAGTTTAGCGCTTAGCACAGATACGCAGTATTTT.